The 28 T cell receptor beta chains presented below share a single source sample, sequenced in a study of T cell clonality in common variable immunodeficiency (dated by TCRdb to 2013 to 2016). Libraries were prepared through the immunoSEQ multiplex PCR assay. The table comes from immuneACCESS by way of TCRdb, which keeps in-frame sequences with V and J called. Part of the clones is missing from these tables; in studies checked, under half for an unresolved V gene and the rest for unknown reasons. This sample was tabulated with under 30,000 clones, among which there are no singletons. The ten biggest clones cover approximately 13% of the sample. Sequencing used peripheral blood mononuclear cells. All receptors derive from a person aged 18 to 75 in good health.

This clone was seen at least ten times. CDR3 sequence reads: CASSVARTGKAYEQYF. Incomplete CDR3 DNA: TGTGCCAGCAGTGTTGCTAGGACAGGGAAGGCATACGAG. The gene calls are TRBV2 and TRBJ2-7; 8 bases are a match to TRBD1. The read terminates 3 residues before the CDR3 end, so the remaining end is supplied by the germline J gene. The CDR3 is made up of 16 amino acids. V trimming: 4 bases; J trimming: 4 bases; junction bases outside the gene matches: 12. The germline gives CDR1 SNHLY, CDR2 FYNNEI.

This clone was seen repeatedly, ten times or more. The read terminates 3 residues before the CDR3 end, so the remaining end is supplied by the germline J gene. The rearrangement joins TRBV10-3 to TRBJ2-7; 8 bases fit TRBD1. The CDR3 totals 16 residues. Germline values: CDR1 ENHRY, CDR2 SYGVKD. The V segment lost 4 bases and the J segment 6 bases; nucleotides outside the gene matches: 14. The sequenced CDR3 bases are TGTGCCATCAGTGGCCCCTCGGACAGGGACCAGATCGAG. This encodes CAISGPSDRDQIE. The entire CDR3 sequence reads CAISGPSDRDQIEQYF.

Only a few counts were recorded for this clone. The read gets to within 3 residues of the CDR3 end, and the germline J gene fills in the rest. The chain links TRBV2 to TRBJ2-2, with 14 nucleotides matching TRBD2. The CDR3 covers 17 residues. Germline CDR1 is SNHLY and CDR2 is FYNNEI. Trimming cost V 7 bases and J 6 bases; bases outside gene matches: 10. CDR3 sequence reads: CASKGVGLAGVAGELFF. The sequenced CDR3 bases are TGTGCCAGCAAAGGTGTGGGACTAGCGGGGGTCGCCGGGGAG.

This clone was recorded at least ten times. The sequenced fragment ends 3 residues before the CDR3 boundary, so the rest is inferred from the germline J gene. V usage is TRBV5-4 and J usage is TRBJ2-3, with TRBD2 identical over 8 bases. This CDR3 comprises 16 residues. Unmatched junction bases numbered 3, after V lost 0 bases and J lost 0 bases. CDR1 SGHNT and CDR2 YYREEE come from the germline V gene (reference sequence). CDR3 residues: CASSLVGGGSTDTQYF. The CDR3 DNA, read in part, is TGTGCCAGCAGCTTGGTCGGGGGGGGGAGCACAGATACG.

This clone was detected ten times or more. The read gets to within 3 residues of the CDR3 end, and the germline J gene fills in the rest. The chain is built from TRBV7-2 and TRBJ2-3; D might be TRBD2 (6 bases). The CDR3 spans 15 residues. From germline, CDR1 is SGHTA and CDR2 FQGNSA. Trimming cost V 0 bases and J 2 bases, with 9 bases left between them. The CDR3 is CASSLAGGVTDTQYF. CDR3 DNA, as far as it was read: TGTGCCAGCAGCTTAGCGGGCGGGGTCACAGATACG.

This clone was seen at least ten times. The CDR3 extends 3 residues past the end of the read, so its final part is completed from the germline J gene. V usage is TRBV6-2 or TRBV6-3 and J usage is TRBJ2-1, with TRBD1 as a possible D gene (6 bases). This CDR3 region has 14 residues. Trimming pared 4 bases from V and 7 bases from J, leaving 14 bases between. CDR1 MNHEY and CDR2 SVGEGT come from the germline V gene. CDR3 bases read: TGTGCCAGCAGTTCCATTCTCCAGGGGAATGAG. As protein: CASSSILQGNE. The full CDR3 sequence reads CASSSILQGNEQFF.

This clone was detected ten times or more. The read halts 3 residues ahead of the CDR3 end, with the missing end drawn from the germline J gene. This chain joins TRBV20-1 and TRBJ2-1; TRBD2 aligns across 12 bases. CDR1 is DFQATT and CDR2 is SNEGSKA in the germline V gene (reference sequence). The CDR3 runs 16 residues. Unmatched junction bases numbered 4, after V lost 2 bases and J lost 2 bases. The CDR3 spells CSARSRTSGAYNEQFF. The sequenced CDR3 bases are TGCAGTGCTAGATCCCGGACTAGCGGGGCCTACAATGAG.

This clone was detected many times. The sequence runs out 3 residues before the end of the CDR3; the remainder is reconstructed from the germline J gene. The rearrangement links TRBV28 to TRBJ1-1; D unresolved. In germline, CDR1 is MDHEN, CDR2 SYDVKM. The germline V and J ends were trimmed by 2 bases and 4 bases, with 8 bases remaining between them. The CDR3 runs to 13 residues. The covered CDR3 bases are TGTGCCAGCAGTTTAGTTGCGAGCACTGAA. Translating it yields CASSLVASTE. The full CDR3 protein reads CASSLVASTEAFF.

This clone was counted many times. With the read ending 3 residues before the CDR3 end, the germline J gene is used to fill in that end. The rearrangement joins TRBV30 to TRBJ1-1; D may be TRBD1 (5 bases). The V gene lost 7 bases and the J gene lost 6 bases, with 21 bases spanning the gap. Germline V gives CDR1 GTSNPN, CDR2 SVGIG (reference sequence). CDR3 length: 14 residues. Here the CDR3 reads CAFSSGTKGAEAFF. Partial CDR3 DNA: TGTGCCTTCTCAAGCGGGACGAAGGGCGCTGAA.

At least ten counts were recorded for this clone. The read falls 3 residues short of the CDR3 end, and the missing part is taken from the germline J gene. This chain links TRBV7-3 with TRBJ2-2; the D gene is possibly TRBD1 (6 bases). Trimming removed 5 bases at V and 6 bases at J, with 13 bases between. Germline CDR1 and CDR2: SGHTA and FQGTGA. There are 14 residues in the CDR3. The CDR3 sequence: CASSLQRGSGELFF. Partial CDR3 DNA: TGTGCCAGCAGCCTCCAGAGGGGGTCCGGGGAG.

This clone was counted many times. The observed sequence ends 3 residues before the CDR3 terminus, with the missing tail filled in from the germline J gene. Additional DNA sequences in this sample encode the identical CDR3. This sequence joins TRBV19 and TRBJ1-3, with a tentative D call TRBD1 (6 bases). V shed 7 bases and J shed 1 base, with 11 bases lying between them. Germline V gives CDR1 LNHDA, CDR2 SQIVND (reference sequence). CDR3 length: 14 amino acids. The CDR3 DNA, read in part, is TGTGCCAGTACTCGAGGGGGATCTGGAAACACC. Protein sequence: CASTRGGSGNT. The full-length CDR3 reads as CASTRGGSGNTIYF.

This clone was observed at least ten times. Read coverage stops 3 residues before the CDR3 terminus; the germline J gene supplies the remainder. The chain uses TRBV20-1 and TRBJ1-2; D gene unclear. This CDR3 spans 12 amino acids. Between the trimmed V and J ends, which lost 1 base and 4 bases, there was a span of 7 bases. CDR1 is DFQATT, CDR2 SNEGSKA, per germline (reference sequence). CDR3 DNA, as far as it was read: TGCAGTGCTAGAGTAACTTCCTATGGC. Amino acid sequence: CSARVTSYG. The whole CDR3 protein is CSARVTSYGYTF.

A few counts support this clone. The read comes to an end 3 residues before the CDR3 does, leaving the germline J gene to fill in the end. This rearrangement joins TRBV20-1 to TRBJ2-3, with 7 bases lining up with TRBD2. This CDR3 spans 14 amino acids. Germline V gene lookup returns CDR1 DFQATT and CDR2 SNEGSKA (reference sequence). CDR3 in amino acids: CSAPPSGGWETQYF. The CDR3 DNA, read in part, is TGCAGTGCCCCCCCATCGGGGGGATGGGAGACG.

This clone showed up many times. The read falls 3 residues short of the CDR3 end, and the missing part is taken from the germline J gene. The V call is TRBV29-1, the J call TRBJ2-1; D is perhaps TRBD1 (5 bases). In germline, CDR1 is SQVTM, CDR2 ANQGSEA. This CDR3 is 12 amino acids long. The V end lost 7 bases, the J end lost 0 bases, and 7 bases lay between the germline ends. CDR3 DNA, as far as it was read: TGCAGCGGGGGCCTCTCCTACAATGAG. Protein sequence: CSGGLSYNE. The complete CDR3 protein is CSGGLSYNEQFF.

At least ten counts were recorded for this clone. CDR3 sequence reads: CASSRAGGLGTGELFF. CDR3 DNA (partial): TGTGCCAGTAGTAGGGCAGGGGGCTTGGGCACCGGGGAG. This rearrangement joins TRBV19 to TRBJ2-2; TRBD1 matches 8 bases. The CDR3 is cut off 3 residues early in the read; its end comes from the germline J gene. J lost 4 bases, V lost 4 bases, and 8 bases had no gene match. CDR1 is LNHDA, CDR2 SQIVND, per germline (reference sequence). This CDR3 is built from 16 residues.

This clone was counted many times. The missing CDR3 end, 3 residues past where the read stops, is filled in from the germline J gene. The chain employs TRBV20-1 and TRBJ2-1; a weak D match, TRBD1 (7 bases). This CDR3 contains 19 residues. Per the germline V gene, CDR1 is DFQATT and CDR2 is SNEGSKA (reference sequence). V dropped 0 bases and J dropped 7 bases, with 28 bases sitting between them. CDR3 DNA, as far as it was read: TGCAGTGCTAGAGATCAGGGGGGCAGAGCACTCGAAATAAGTAATGAG. Its protein is CSARDQGGRALEISNE. The whole CDR3 reads CSARDQGGRALEISNEQFF.

In its sample, this clone was seen many times. The read is 3 residues too short to cover the CDR3 end, so that end is filled in from the germline J gene. The chain joins TRBV5-4 to TRBJ2-7, with TRBD1 matching over 8 bases. Per germline, CDR1 SGHNT and CDR2 YYREEE (reference sequence). The CDR3 runs 13 residues. The J segment lost 4 bases and the V segment lost 1 base, leaving 1 base of the junction unmatched. The CDR3 sequence is CASSLRQGYEQYF. CDR3 DNA (partial): TGTGCCAGCAGCTTGAGACAGGGGTACGAG.

This clone was counted ten times or more. At one end, the junction sequence differs from germline, possibly due to a read error. With the read ending 3 residues before the CDR3 end, the germline J gene is used to fill in that end. The chain recombines TRBV4-2 with TRBJ2-7; D is tentatively TRBD1 or TRBD2 (5 bases each). Germline values: CDR1 LGHNA, CDR2 YNFKEQ. The CDR3 has 15 amino acids. The sequenced CDR3 bases are TGCGCCAGCAGCCAAGAGGGGCTGCCTGATTACGAG. The encoded protein is CASSQEGLPDYE. Given in full, the CDR3 is CASSQEGLPDYEQYF.

This clone was observed many times. The part of the CDR3 DNA that was read is TGTGCCAGCAGCCCCCCTCCCCTAAACACCGGGGAG. Protein product: CASSPPPLNTGE. The entire CDR3 sequence reads CASSPPPLNTGELFF. This sequence joins TRBV7-2 and TRBJ2-2; D unclear. The missing CDR3 end, 3 residues past where the read stops, is filled in from the germline J gene. This CDR3 spans 15 amino acids. The V and J ends lost 5 bases and 2 bases respectively, with 12 bases between them. Germline CDR1 and CDR2: SGHTA and FQGNSA.

This clone was observed many times. The read terminates 3 residues ahead of where the CDR3 ends, so the germline J gene completes it. The chain has TRBV19 and TRBJ2-7; 8 bases are a match to TRBD2. There are 13 residues in the CDR3. The V gene end was trimmed by 8 bases and the J gene end by 2 bases; junction bases not matched to a gene: 5. The germline V gene encodes CDR1 LNHDA and CDR2 SQIVND (reference sequence). CDR3 in amino acids: CASGAAGAYEQYF. The DNA read from the CDR3 is TGTGCCAGTGGGGCAGCGGGGGCCTACGAG. Variable domain in full (rest from reference TRBV19 and TRBJ2-7): DGGITQSPKYLFRKEGQNVTLSCEQNLNHDAMYWYRQDPGQGLRLIYYSQIVNDFQKGDIAEGYSVSREKKESFPLTVTSAQKNPTAFYLCASGAAGAYEQYFGPGTRLTVT.

This clone was seen repeatedly, ten times or more. The read falls 3 residues short of the CDR3 end, and the missing part is taken from the germline J gene. The gene calls are TRBV5-5 and TRBJ1-1, with 7 positions matching TRBD1. V shed 6 bases, J shed 2 bases, and the junction held 10 bases outside the gene matches. Looked up from germline, CDR1 is SGHKS and CDR2 is YYEKEE (reference sequence). This CDR3 contains 15 residues. Here the CDR3 reads CASIPGDRVNTEAFF. The CDR3 bases that were read are TGTGCCAGCATCCCCGGAGACAGGGTTAACACTGAA.

This clone was observed many times. The CDR3 end lies 3 residues beyond the end of the read and is filled in from the germline J gene. The chain couples TRBV6-4 to TRBJ1-1, with D maybe TRBD1 (6 bases). Trimming removed 3 bases at V and 6 bases at J, with 11 bases between. The CDR3 extends over 13 amino acids. CDR1 and CDR2 from the germline V gene are MRHNA and SNTAGT. Partial CDR3 DNA: TGTGCCAGCAGTGAAACGGGGGGCCCTGAA. It yields the protein CASSETGGPE. Given in full, the CDR3 is CASSETGGPEAFF.

This clone was counted a few times. This CDR3 reads CASSLFMGGTGELFF. CDR3 DNA (partial): TGTGCCAGCAGCTTATTCATGGGGGGCACCGGGGAG. This chain links TRBV7-9 with TRBJ2-2; weak D call: TRBD2 (6 bases). The CDR3 end is not reached by the read, which stops 3 residues before it; the germline J gene fills it in. CDR1 SEHNR and CDR2 FQNEAQ come from the germline V gene (reference sequence). The CDR3 loop spans 15 amino acids. Trimming stripped 2 bases from V and 4 bases from J, with 11 bases between.

This clone was seen ten or more times. The CDR3 goes on 3 residues after the read ends, and that part is filled in from the germline J gene. The chain is built from TRBV20-1 and TRBJ1-1; D is unresolved. Germline assignment: CDR1 DFQATT and CDR2 SNEGSKA (reference sequence). CDR3 length: 11 residues. The covered CDR3 bases are TGCAGTGCTAGTTCGGAGGGCCAG. It encodes CSASSEGQ. The CDR3 in full is CSASSEGQAFF.

This clone was recorded at least ten times. The missing CDR3 end, 3 residues past where the read stops, is filled in from the germline J gene. This chain links TRBV7-9 with TRBJ2-7; D call uncertain. V lost 3 bases and J 2 bases, leaving 8 bases between the germline ends. Germline V lookup: CDR1 SEHNR, CDR2 FQNEAQ (reference sequence). This CDR3 region has 13 residues. CDR3 sequence: CASSFGQAYEQYF. Incomplete CDR3 DNA: TGTGCCAGCAGCTTTGGCCAGGCCTACGAG.

This clone was observed at least ten times. The read gets to within 3 residues of the CDR3 end, and the germline J gene fills in the rest. The genes are TRBV10-3 and TRBJ2-2; TRBD2 agrees at 8 bases. CDR1 ENHRY and CDR2 SYGVKD come from the germline V gene. The length of the CDR3 is 14 residues. The V gene end was trimmed by 11 bases and the J gene end by 7 bases; junction bases not matched to a gene: 12. The sequenced CDR3 bases are TGTGCCGCACGTGCGGGGGGCTCGAACGGGGAG. It is translated as CAARAGGSNGE. The complete CDR3 sequence is CAARAGGSNGELFF.

This clone turned up a few times. Sequencing ends 3 residues short of the CDR3 end; the germline J gene provides the rest. The V gene is TRBV7-9, the J gene TRBJ2-7; the match to TRBD1 covers 11 bases. The CDR3 has 14 amino acids. V lost 4 bases to trimming and J lost 5 bases; unmatched junction nucleotides: 4. Looked up from germline, CDR1 is SEHNR and CDR2 is FQNEAQ (reference sequence). The CDR3 sequence is CASSSGQGGDEQYF. The part of the CDR3 DNA that was read is TGTGCCAGCAGCTCGGGACAGGGGGGCGACGAG.

This clone was observed a handful of times. The read halts 3 residues ahead of the CDR3 end, with the missing end drawn from the germline J gene. This chain uses TRBV5-1 with TRBJ2-7; 14 nucleotides agree with TRBD2. V lost 4 bases to trimming and J lost 5 bases; unmatched junction nucleotides: 17. CDR1 is SGHRS, CDR2 YFSETQ, per germline. The CDR3 has 19 amino acids. The covered CDR3 bases are TGCGCCAGCAGCCAACCCCCCGGGACTAGCGGGGGTATTGGGGACGAG. Protein: CASSQPPGTSGGIGDE. The full CDR3 is CASSQPPGTSGGIGDEQYF.